A single TCR beta chain is shown here with its context. Only a few counts were recorded for this clone. It has no known antigen specificity. No base qualities exist here, and no much larger clone lies one base off it. The junction carries 12 bases between V and J, which are trimmed by 0 bases and 0 bases respectively. CDR1 and CDR2 were assigned from the germline V gene as MGHRA and YSYEKL. The CDR3 covers 17 residues, taking in both the cysteine and the phenylalanine. Only the CDR3 region is kept as DNA, spanning 51 bases read in frame from base 1. The entry originates in a study of OX40 agonist ivuxolimab in advanced cancers. As for the study more broadly: Ivuxolimab was a fully human IgG2 agonistic monoclonal antibody targeting the costimulatory receptor OX40 (CD134). The purpose of peripheral TCRbeta sequencing was to test whether ivuxolimab changed TCR sequence diversity and led to clonal T-cell expansion. Intravenous ivuxolimab was administered to patients every 2 weeks at six dose levels: 0.01, 0.1, 0.3, 1.5, 3 and 10 mg/kg. A male proportion of 82.7% and a mean age of roughly 55 years, ranging from 23 to 79, were recorded for the dose-escalation cohort. Partial responses occurred in three dose-escalation patients, of whom one had hepatocellular carcinoma and two had cutaneous melanoma. Among the 52 dose-escalation patients, about 20 had hepatocellular carcinoma, roughly 15 melanoma, 9 renal cell carcinoma and 9 head and neck cancer. Patients were allowed to have had prior anti-PD-1, anti-PD-L1 or anti-CTLA-4 therapy, and approximately 40% of the dose-escalation patients had previously received checkpoint inhibitors. The monotherapy dose-escalation portion (N of about 50 patients) of the phase I ivuxolimab trial is reported in the paper.

For sequencing of the TCRbeta CDR3 region, genomic DNA was extracted from the sorted cells. The immunoSEQ Assay was used for sequencing of TCRbeta CDR3 regions. The clones in this table, taken by TCRdb from immuneACCESS, are in-frame only. Not every clone is retained; where verified, under half of the shortfall comes from an unresolved V gene, and the cause of the rest is unknown. The sample contains tens of thousands of clones, roughly 80% of them found a single time. The leading ten clones occupy just under 5% of the sample. The trial excluded patients who had a history of autoimmune disease or were on systemic immunosuppression. Peripheral blood for TCR sequencing was drawn from every dose cohort at baseline, at cycle 4 day 1 and at cycle 7 day 1. Samples were obtained from an open-label, multicenter, first-in-human phase I dose-escalation trial of ivuxolimab. Adults with locally advanced or metastatic melanoma, renal cell, hepatocellular, or head and neck squamous cell carcinoma were enrolled in the trial. Before TCR sequencing, CD4+ T cells and CD8+ T cells from peripheral blood were sorted into separate populations.

Summary of the overall study and its limitations: The antigen specificity of the clonally expanded peripheral T cells was not determined. At doses of 0.1 to 3.0 mg/kg, clonal expansion of both CD4+ and CD8+ T cells in blood was seen between baseline and week 6. Low levels of normalized T-cell clonal expansion were also seen in some patients who did not respond. Partial responders in the 0.1-3.0 mg/kg groups had among the lowest normalized peripheral clonal expansion, especially among CD8+ T cells. After ivuxolimab, more expanded clones were found on average in CD8+ T cells than in CD4+ T cells.

This sequence was found in an adult with an advanced solid tumor such as melanoma, head and neck, liver or kidney cancer. The sequence is built from TRBV4-1 and TRBJ2-1; tentative D gene TRBD2, with 6 bases matching. The sequences come from CD4+ or CD8+ T cells sorted from blood, collected in a trial of the OX40 agonist ivuxolimab. The DNA is as follows: TGCGCCAGCAGCCAAGATGTGGAGGGGAGCTCCTACAATGAGCAGTTCTTC. Translated, it gives CASSQDVEGSSYNEQFF.